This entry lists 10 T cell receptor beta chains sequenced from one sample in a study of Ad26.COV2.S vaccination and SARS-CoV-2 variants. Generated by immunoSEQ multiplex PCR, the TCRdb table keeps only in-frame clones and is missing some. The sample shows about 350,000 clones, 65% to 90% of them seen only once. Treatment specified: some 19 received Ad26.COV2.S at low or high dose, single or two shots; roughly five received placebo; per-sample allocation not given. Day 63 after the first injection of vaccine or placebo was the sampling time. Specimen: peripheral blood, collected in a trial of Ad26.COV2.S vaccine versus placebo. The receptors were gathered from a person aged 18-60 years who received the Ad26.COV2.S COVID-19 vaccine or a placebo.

The CDR3 here is CASSLGQSTNEKLFF. In nucleotides, the CDR3 is TGCGCCAGCAGCTTGGGGCAGTCAACTAATGAAAAACTGTTTTTT. The chain combines TRBV5-1 with TRBJ1-4; unclear D gene. V shed 0 bases and J shed 0 bases, with 6 bases lying between them. The CDR3 is 15 residues long. Germline V gene sequence: CDR1 SGHRS, CDR2 YFSETQ.

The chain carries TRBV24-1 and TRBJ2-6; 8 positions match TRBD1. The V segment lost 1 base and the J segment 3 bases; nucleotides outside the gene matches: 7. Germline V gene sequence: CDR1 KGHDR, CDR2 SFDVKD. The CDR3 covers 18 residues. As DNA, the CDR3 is TGTGCCACCAGTGATTTTGGACAGGGAAGAGGTGGGGCCAACGTCCTGACTTTC. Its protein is CATSDFGQGRGGANVLTF.

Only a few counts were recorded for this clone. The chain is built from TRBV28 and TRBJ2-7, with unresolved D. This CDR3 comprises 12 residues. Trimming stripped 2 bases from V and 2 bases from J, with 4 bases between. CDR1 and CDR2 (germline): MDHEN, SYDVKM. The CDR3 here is CASSLDTYEQYF. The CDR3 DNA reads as TGTGCCAGCAGTTTAGACACCTACGAGCAGTACTTC.

The CDR3: CASSLVGLHPMAQYF. The DNA of the CDR3 is TGTGCCAGCAGCTTGGTGGGACTGCATCCTATGGCGCAGTATTTT. The chain links TRBV11-2 to TRBJ2-3, with a weak D call TRBD2 (6 bases). This CDR3 region has 15 residues. Trimming took 3 bases from V and 10 from J, leaving 20 bases between them. Germline-derived CDR1 and CDR2 are SGHAT and FQNNGV.

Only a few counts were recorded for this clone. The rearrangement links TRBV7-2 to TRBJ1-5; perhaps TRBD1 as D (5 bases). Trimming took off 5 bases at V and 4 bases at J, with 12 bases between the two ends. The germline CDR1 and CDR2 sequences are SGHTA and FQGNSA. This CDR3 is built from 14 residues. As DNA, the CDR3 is TGTGCCAGCAGCGCCGGGACGCTAAATCAGCCCCAGCATTTT. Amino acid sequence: CASSAGTLNQPQHF. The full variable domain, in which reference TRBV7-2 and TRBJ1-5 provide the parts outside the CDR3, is GAGVSQSPSNKVTEKGKDVELRCDPISGHTALYWYRQSLGQGLEFLIYFQGNSAPDKSGLPSDRFSAERTGGSVSTLTIQRTQQEDSAVYLCASSAGTLNQPQHFGDGTRLSIL.

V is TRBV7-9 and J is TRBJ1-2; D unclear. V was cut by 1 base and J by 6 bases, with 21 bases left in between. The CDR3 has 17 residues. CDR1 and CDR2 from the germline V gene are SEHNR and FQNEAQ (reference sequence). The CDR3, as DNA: TGTGCCAGCAGCTTAGAGGTCCGGCGGGGAAAATCCCATGGCTACACCTTC. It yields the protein CASSLEVRRGKSHGYTF.

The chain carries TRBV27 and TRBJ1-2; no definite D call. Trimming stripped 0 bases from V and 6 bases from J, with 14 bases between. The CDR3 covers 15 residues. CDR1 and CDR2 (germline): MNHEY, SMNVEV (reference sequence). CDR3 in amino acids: CASSLSVLGFDGYTF. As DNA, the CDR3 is TGTGCCAGCAGTTTATCGGTCTTGGGGTTCGATGGCTACACCTTC.

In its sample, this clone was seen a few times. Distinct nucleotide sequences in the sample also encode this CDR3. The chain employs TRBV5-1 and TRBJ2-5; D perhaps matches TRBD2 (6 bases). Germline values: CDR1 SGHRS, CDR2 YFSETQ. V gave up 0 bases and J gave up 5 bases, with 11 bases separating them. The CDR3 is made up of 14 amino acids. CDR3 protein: CASSLAEGRETQYF. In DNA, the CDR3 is TGCGCCAGCAGCTTGGCGGAGGGTCGGGAGACCCAGTACTTC.

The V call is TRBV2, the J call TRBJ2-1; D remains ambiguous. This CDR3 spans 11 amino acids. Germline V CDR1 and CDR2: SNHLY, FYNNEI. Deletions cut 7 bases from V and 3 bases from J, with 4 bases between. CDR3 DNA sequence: TGTGCCAGCACCTACTACAATGAGCAGTTCTTC. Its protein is CASTYYNEQFF.

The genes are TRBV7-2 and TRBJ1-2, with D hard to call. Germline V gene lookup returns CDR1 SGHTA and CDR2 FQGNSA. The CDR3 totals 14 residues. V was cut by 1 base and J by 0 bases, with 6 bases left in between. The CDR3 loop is CASSLGTANYGYTF. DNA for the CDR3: TGTGCCAGCAGCTTAGGTACGGCTAACTATGGCTACACCTTC.